The present T cell receptor beta chain was sequenced within a study of cytomegalovirus exposure and HLA in healthy donors. Study context: Among roughly 180 million T cells, an earlier analysis found roughly 100 million unique TCR beta sequences. Study-wide findings and caveats: Among donors in an Asian-associated ancestry cluster, a later analysis reportedly found fewer N-insertions than the roughly 730-donor mean. Within an earlier analysis, most TCR beta V segments proved productive either about 90% or about 30% of the time.

60 Vbeta and 13 Jbeta primers were used in PCR. Original analysis: Some 11 million of the about 80 million unique TCR beta chains counted in a later analysis were shared. This table comes from immunoSEQ multiplex PCR, and its TCRdb copy is limited to in-frame clones, with some not included. V and J calls and clone size are copied from that table; D and trimming were computed from the DNA. The data contain about 160,000 clones, approximately 71% of them singletons. Note on this clone: The antigen remains unidentified.

The ends lost 4 bases at V and 5 bases at J; junction bases unmatched: 12. The CDR3 is made up of 17 amino acids. This rearrangement joins TRBV6-7 to TRBJ2-5; 11 bases are shared with TRBD2. TRBV6-7 is known as an ORF, though its function is uncertain. Sequenced material: PBMCs. This receptor was obtained from a male donor in good health and CMV-seronegative. The CDR3 DNA follows: TGTGCCAGCAGTTTCCCTAGCGGGGGGACTATTGCGGAGACCCAGTACTTC. This sequence encodes CASSFPSGGTIAETQYF.